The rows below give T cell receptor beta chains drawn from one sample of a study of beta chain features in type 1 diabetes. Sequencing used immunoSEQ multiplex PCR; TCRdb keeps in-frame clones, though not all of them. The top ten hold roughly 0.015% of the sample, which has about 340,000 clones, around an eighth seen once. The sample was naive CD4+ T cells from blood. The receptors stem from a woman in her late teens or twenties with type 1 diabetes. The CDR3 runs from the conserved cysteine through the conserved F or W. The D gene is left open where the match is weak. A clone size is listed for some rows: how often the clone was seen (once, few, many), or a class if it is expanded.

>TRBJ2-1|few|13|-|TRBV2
CASSPRTTGEQFF
TGTGCCAGCAGTCCACGGACTACGGGTGAGCAGTTCTTC
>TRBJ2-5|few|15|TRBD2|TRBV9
CASSVAAGGPETQYF
TGTGCCAGCAGCGTAGCTGCGGGAGGGCCAGAGACCCAGTACTTC
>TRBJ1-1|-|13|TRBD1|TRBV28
CASVEGGHTEAFF
TGTGCCAGCGTTGAAGGGGGCCACACTGAAGCTTTCTTT
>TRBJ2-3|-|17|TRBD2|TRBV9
CASSVGTSGRWTDTQYF
TGTGCCAGCAGCGTTGGGACTAGCGGGAGGTGGACAGATACGCAGTATTTT
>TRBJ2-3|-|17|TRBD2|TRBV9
CASSVTSGSMGTDTQYF
TGTGCCAGCAGCGTGACTAGCGGGAGTATGGGCACAGATACGCAGTATTTT
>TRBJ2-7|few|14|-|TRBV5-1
CASSLGWASYEQYF
TGCGCCAGCAGCTTGGGTTGGGCAAGCTACGAGCAGTACTTC
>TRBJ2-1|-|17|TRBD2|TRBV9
CASSVAGTSGRAGEQFF
TGTGCCAGCAGCGTAGCGGGGACTAGCGGGAGGGCCGGTGAGCAGTTCTTC
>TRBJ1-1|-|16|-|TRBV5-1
CASSLIGQGRVTEAFF
TGCGCCAGCAGCTTGATAGGGCAGGGGCGGGTCACTGAAGCTTTCTTT
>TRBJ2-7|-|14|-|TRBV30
CAWGPGLGPYEQYF
TGTGCCTGGGGGCCTGGGTTGGGCCCTTACGAGCAGTACTTC
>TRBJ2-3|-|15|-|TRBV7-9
CASSPFFAGTDTQYF
TGTGCCAGCAGCCCTTTTTTCGCGGGCACAGATACGCAGTATTTT
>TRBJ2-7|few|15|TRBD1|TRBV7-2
CASSANRGSYTKQYF
TGTGCCAGCAGCGCCAACAGGGGCTCTTACACGAAGCAGTACTTC
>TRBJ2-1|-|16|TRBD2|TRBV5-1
CASSYSLAGAHNEQFF
TGCGCCAGCAGCTACTCACTAGCGGGAGCCCACAATGAGCAGTTCTTC